This T cell receptor beta chain is drawn from a study of blood T cell repertoires in COVID-19 (dated by TCRdb to about 2020). As for the study more broadly: The collaborator samples originated in the United States, Italy and Spain and spanned the acute and convalescent phases of COVID-19. The material from the prospective study consisted of cDNA or gDNA derived from T cells, B-cell-depleted T cells, or PBMCs. The dataset comprised deeply sampled blood TCRbeta repertoires from subjects exposed to, actively infected with, or recovered from COVID-19. The repertoires were made available in a free public database intended to serve as a resource for research on the immune response to SARS-CoV-2. Samples came from the ongoing ImmuneRACE study (first 160 participants) plus 1,254 subjects from 6 global collaborators. The sample metadata nearly always contained a de-identified subject ID, COVID-19 status, age in years and sex. Where available, HLA class I and class II types were obtained from metadata supplied by the sample provider rather than from assay-based typing.

The collaborating institutions used their own protocols to collect whole blood in K2EDTA tubes. For TCRbeta analysis, collaborators shipped samples in one of three forms: frozen whole blood, isolated PBMCs, or DNA extracted from either of those sample types. TCRbeta CDR3 regions were amplified from genomic DNA by means of the immunoSEQ Assay, a bias-controlled multiplex PCR. In the authors' own workflow: The number of nucleated cells in each sample was estimated from the amplification of reference gene primers within the assay. To quantify the absolute abundance of each unique TCRbeta CDR3 rearrangement, sequence reads were collapsed and filtered. For each sample, productive Simpson clonality was calculated as the square root of Simpson's diversity index over productive rearrangements. Entries here come from immuneACCESS through TCRdb and include only in-frame sequences with V and J called. Some clones fail to appear in such tables; in the studies checked, an unresolved V gene covers under half of the shortfall, and the cause of the remainder is unknown. V and J calls plus clone size are reproduced from that table; the DNA served to infer D and trimming. Recorded for this sample are about 120,000 clones; roughly 80% of them occurred a single time. Around an eighth of the sample rests with the top ten.

Overall study results and their limits: The amount of clinical and demographic metadata varied by source and participant and was provided uncurated.

This clone was seen only once. The antigen this receptor binds is unknown. The record has no base qualities; no much larger clone is one base away. Spanning cysteine to phenylalanine, the CDR3 consists of 13 amino acids. The read is trimmed to its CDR3 DNA, 39 bases read in frame from base 1. The germline ends are 8 bases apart after V is trimmed by 1 base and J by 8 bases. Looking up the germline V gene yields CDR1 LGHNA and CDR2 YNFKEQ. The clonotype comes from a human donor in a cohort sampled during active COVID-19. The sample comprised peripheral blood. The rearranged segments are TRBV4-2 and TRBJ1-4, with no reliable assignment of the D segment. The DNA reads as follows: TGTGCCAGCAGCCAAGTAACCGGGGAAAAACTGTTTTTT. Translation gives CASSQVTGEKLFF.